The 28 T cell receptor beta chains below all came from one sample that was sequenced in a study of Ad26.COV2.S vaccination and SARS-CoV-2 variants. This table comes from immunoSEQ multiplex PCR, and its TCRdb copy is limited to in-frame clones, with some not included. The sample lists approximately 420,000 clones, less than 90% occurring once. Stated treatment: 15 to 20 received Ad26.COV2.S at low or high dose, single or two shots; about 5 received placebo; per-sample allocation not given. Day 63 following the first vaccine or placebo injection was when the samples were taken. The sample here was peripheral blood, taken in a trial of Ad26.COV2.S vaccine versus placebo. Receptors originate from a person aged 18-60 years who received the Ad26.COV2.S COVID-19 vaccine or a placebo.

This clone was picked up a small number of times. J is TRBJ1-1 and V is TRBV5-4; TRBD1 is a possible D gene (6 bases). The CDR3 has 12 amino acids. Germline loops: CDR1 SGHNT, CDR2 YYREEE (reference sequence). The ends were cut back, 7 bases at V and 1 base at J, with 8 bases in the middle. The CDR3 region has the DNA TGTGCCAGCCAGGACAGGAACACTGAAGCTTTCTTT. Encoded protein: CASQDRNTEAFF. The variable domain in full, completed from reference TRBV5-4 and TRBJ1-1, reads ETGVTQSPTHLIKTRGQQVTLRCSSQSGHNTVSWYQQALGQGPQFIFQYYREEENGRGNFPPRFSGLQFPNYSSELNVNALELDDSALYLCASQDRNTEAFFGQGTRLTVV.

The gene calls are TRBV20-1 and TRBJ2-5, with TRBD2 identical over 10 bases. Per germline, CDR1 DFQATT and CDR2 SNEGSKA (reference sequence). The CDR3 contains 13 residues. J was trimmed by 7 bases and V by 3 bases; bases with no gene match: 5. This CDR3 reads CSASSGGKWTQYF. For the CDR3, the DNA is TGCAGTGCTAGTAGCGGGGGGAAATGGACCCAGTACTTC.

V is TRBV15 and J is TRBJ1-6; D is ambiguous. The CDR3 is made up of 13 amino acids. Trimming removed 5 bases from V and 9 bases from J, with 11 bases in between. Germline values: CDR1 LNHNV, CDR2 YYDKDF (reference sequence). For the CDR3, the DNA is TGTGCCACCAGCCCCGTCTTTGGTTCACCCCTCCACTTT. Its protein is CATSPVFGSPLHF.

CDR3 coding DNA: TGCGCCAGCAGCGATACAGGGACGACGAGTGAGGGCTACACCTTC. It translates to CASSDTGTTSEGYTF. This chain links TRBV5-1 with TRBJ1-2; D possibly corresponds to TRBD1 (6 bases). Germline V gene sequence: CDR1 SGHRS, CDR2 YFSETQ. The CDR3 is 15 residues long. Trimming removed 4 bases from V and 8 bases from J, with 21 bases in between.

This clone was counted a single time. J is TRBJ2-7 and V is TRBV10-3; the D gene is possibly TRBD2 (6 bases). This CDR3 is built from 14 residues. Trimming removed 3 bases from V and 1 base from J, with 10 bases in between. The V gene's germline CDR1 is ENHRY and CDR2 SYGVKD. The CDR3: CAISDAGKSYEQYF. CDR3 nucleotide sequence: TGTGCCATCAGTGACGCGGGGAAGTCCTACGAGCAGTACTTC.

The V call is TRBV3-1 (or the pseudogene TRBV3-2), the J call TRBJ2-7; TRBD1 agrees at 8 bases. CDR3 size: 14 residues. CDR1 and CDR2 from the germline V gene are LGHDT and YNNKEL (reference sequence). V lost 5 bases and J lost 5; bases outside the gene matches: 8. Here the CDR3 DNA reads TGTGCCAGCAGCGCGAGACAGGGGCGCAACGAGCAGTACTTC. It specifies CASSARQGRNEQYF.

This rearrangement joins TRBV7-6 to TRBJ1-1; D remains ambiguous. The germline V and J ends were trimmed by 4 bases and 6 bases, with 6 bases remaining between them. The CDR3 has 11 residues. Looked up from germline, CDR1 is SGHVS and CDR2 is FNYEAQ. Here the CDR3 reads CASSSSAEAFF. DNA for the CDR3: TGTGCCAGCAGCTCCAGCGCTGAAGCTTTCTTT.

V is TRBV7-9 and J is TRBJ2-7, with D perhaps matching TRBD1 (6 bases). V was trimmed by 5 bases and J by 7 bases, leaving 24 bases between them. The CDR3 is 16 residues long. Germline V gene lookup returns CDR1 SEHNR and CDR2 FQNEAQ (reference sequence). This CDR3 reads CASSPPDSPEGIEQYF. CDR3 nucleotide sequence: TGTGCCAGCAGCCCCCCGGACAGCCCAGAAGGTATAGAGCAGTACTTC.

The sample holds a few counts of this clone. J is TRBJ1-1 and V is TRBV3-1 (or the pseudogene TRBV3-2), with TRBD1 matching over 11 bases. V gave up 5 bases and J gave up 0 bases; unmatched junction bases: 8. Germline loops: CDR1 LGHDT, CDR2 YNNKEL (reference sequence). This CDR3 region has 17 residues. This chain's CDR3 is CASSNLGQGALNTEAFF. CDR3 coding DNA: TGTGCCAGCAGCAACCTCGGACAGGGGGCCCTGAACACTGAAGCTTTCTTT.

The rearrangement joins TRBV5-1 to TRBJ2-7; D might be TRBD2 (5 bases). CDR3 size: 15 residues. Trimming cost V 4 bases and J 2 bases, with 16 bases left between them. Germline V CDR1 and CDR2: SGHRS, YFSETQ. CDR3 coding DNA: TGCGCCAGCAGCAAGGGAGAACTGGGGACCTACGAGCAGTACTTC. It encodes CASSKGELGTYEQYF.

The genes are TRBV5-1 and TRBJ1-1, with D perhaps matching TRBD1 (5 bases). Germline values: CDR1 SGHRS, CDR2 YFSETQ. Trimming pared 4 bases from V and 0 bases from J, leaving 16 bases between. The CDR3 runs 16 residues. The CDR3 DNA reads TGCGCCAGCAGCCAGCAAGGGACGGGGATGAACACTGAAGCTTTCTTT. Its protein product is CASSQQGTGMNTEAFF.

The chain links TRBV7-9 to TRBJ2-5; D unresolved. CDR1 SEHNR and CDR2 FQNEAQ come from the germline V gene (reference sequence). The CDR3 covers 15 residues. V shed 0 bases and J shed 5 bases, with 13 bases lying between them. In DNA, the CDR3 is TGTGCCAGCAGCTTAGCGCTTGGCCTGGGGGAGACCCAGTACTTC. It specifies CASSLALGLGETQYF.

The chain uses TRBV6-4 and TRBJ2-3; 8 bases are a match to TRBD1. The CDR3 totals 14 residues. Germline V gives CDR1 MRHNA, CDR2 SNTAGT. The ends lost 3 bases at V and 6 bases at J; junction bases unmatched: 5. CDR3 nucleotides: TGTGCCAGCAGTGAGAGGACAGGGTTGGATACGCAGTATTTT. Its translation is CASSERTGLDTQYF.

This clone was seen once. The gene calls are TRBV3-1 (or the pseudogene TRBV3-2) and TRBJ2-1, with 7 positions matching TRBD2. The CDR3 runs to 16 residues. Germline V gene data show CDR1 as LGHDT and CDR2 as YNNKEL (reference sequence). V shed 3 bases, J shed 5 bases, and the junction held 10 bases outside the gene matches. The CDR3 here is CASSQYTGTTDNEQFF. The CDR3 DNA follows: TGTGCCAGCAGCCAGTATACCGGGACTACCGACAATGAGCAGTTCTTC.

The V gene is TRBV5-8, the J gene TRBJ1-3; a possible D gene is TRBD1 (6 bases). Germline lookup yields CDR1 SGHTS and CDR2 YDEGEE. V lost 4 bases to trimming and J lost 1 base, with 12 bases between them. The CDR3 has 15 residues. The CDR3 DNA is TGTGCCAGCAGCCCGAGGACAGTATCTGGAAACACCATATATTTT. Protein: CASSPRTVSGNTIYF. Using reference TRBV5-8 and TRBJ1-3 for the parts outside the CDR3, the full variable domain is EAGVTQSPTHLIKTRGQQATLRCSPISGHTSVYWYQQALGLGLQFLLWYDEGEERNRGNFPPRFSGRQFPNYSSELNVNALELEDSALYLCASSPRTVSGNTIYFGEGSWLTVV.

This clone was counted between two and nine times. The chain uses TRBV3-1 (or the pseudogene TRBV3-2) and TRBJ1-6; D unclear. CDR3 length equals 14 residues. V lost 4 bases and J lost 6, with 10 bases in between. Germline CDR1 is LGHDT and CDR2 is YNNKEL (reference sequence). CDR3 sequence (DNA): TGTGCCAGCAGCCCGGACGGAGGTAATTCACCCCTCCACTTT. Translating it yields CASSPDGGNSPLHF.

The chain combines TRBV5-8 with TRBJ2-6; D unclear. The CDR3 totals 16 residues. The V end was cut by 4 bases, the J end by 2 bases, with 13 bases between. Germline CDR1 reads SGHTS; CDR2 reads YDEGEE. The DNA for the CDR3 is TGTGCCAGCAGCCCGTTGATAGGACCTGGGGCCAACGTCCTGACTTTC. This translates into CASSPLIGPGANVLTF.

The chain couples TRBV10-3 to TRBJ1-5, with a possible D match to TRBD1 (5 bases). Germline values: CDR1 ENHRY, CDR2 SYGVKD. V lost 11 bases and J 0 bases, leaving 17 bases between the germline ends. The length of the CDR3 is 15 residues. The CDR3 bases are TGTGCCCCCAGGAGGGGACCATCTAGCAATCAGCCCCAGCATTTT. It encodes CAPRRGPSSNQPQHF.

This clone was found once. The chain is built from TRBV3-1 (or the pseudogene TRBV3-2) and TRBJ1-1, with 8 bases aligning to TRBD1. Per the germline V gene, CDR1 is LGHDT and CDR2 is YNNKEL (reference sequence). There are 14 residues in the CDR3. J lost 2 bases, V lost 6 bases, and 5 bases had no gene match. This CDR3 is CASRQTGANTEAFF. The DNA of the CDR3 is TGTGCCAGCAGACAGACAGGGGCTAACACTGAAGCTTTCTTT.

The gene calls are TRBV3-1 (or the pseudogene TRBV3-2) and TRBJ1-1; D is perhaps TRBD1 (5 bases). Trimming shortened V by 11 bases and J by 8 bases, and 21 bases separated the two germline ends. Germline CDR1 is LGHDT and CDR2 is YNNKEL (reference sequence). The CDR3 spans 13 residues. Here the CDR3 reads CAVRRDPLEEAFF. The CDR3 DNA reads as TGTGCCGTCCGCCGGGACCCTCTAGAAGAAGCTTTCTTT.

This chain's CDR3 is CAWSIEQRLNTEAFF. The CDR3 nucleotides are TGTGCCTGGAGTATAGAACAGAGATTGAACACTGAAGCTTTCTTT. The chain uses TRBV30 and TRBJ1-1; D is unresolved. The V end was cut by 2 bases, the J end by 0 bases, with 13 bases between. CDR1 and CDR2 from the germline V gene are GTSNPN and SVGIG (reference sequence). CDR3 length equals 15 residues.

The V gene is TRBV4-3, the J gene TRBJ2-7, with a weak D call TRBD1 (5 bases). Germline CDR1 LGHNA, CDR2 YSLEER. The CDR3 has 16 amino acids. V lost 0 bases to trimming and J lost 2 bases, with 14 bases between them. DNA of the CDR3: TGCGCCAGCAGCCAAGATGAAATAGGGGCCCCCTACGAGCAGTACTTC. Translated: CASSQDEIGAPYEQYF.

This chain uses TRBV19 with TRBJ1-2; tentatively, D is TRBD1 (6 bases). The CDR3 loop spans 15 amino acids. Germline V lookup: CDR1 LNHDA, CDR2 SQIVND (reference sequence). Trimming left V 8 bases short and J 7 bases short, with 23 bases between. CDR3 DNA sequence: TGTGCCAGTGAAAATCCTGGACAGCCGACGGGTGGCTACACCTTC. It encodes CASENPGQPTGGYTF.

The chain employs TRBV5-4 and TRBJ1-2; D unclear. Between the trimmed V and J ends, which lost 0 bases and 2 bases, there was a span of 11 bases. This CDR3 region has 15 residues. CDR1 and CDR2 from the germline V gene are SGHNT and YYREEE (reference sequence). The CDR3 loop is CASSLEQPANYGYTF. In nucleotides, the CDR3 is TGTGCCAGCAGCTTGGAACAGCCAGCCAACTATGGCTACACCTTC.

V is TRBV7-8 and J is TRBJ2-4; TRBD1 matches 10 bases. Germline V CDR1 and CDR2: SGHVS, FQNEAQ. The V segment lost 5 bases and the J segment 7 bases; nucleotides outside the gene matches: 8. The length of the CDR3 is 15 residues. The CDR3 DNA is TGTGCCAGCAGCCCGCCGGGACAGGGGCGCAACATTCAGTACTTC. Amino acids: CASSPPGQGRNIQYF.

The chain uses TRBV15 and TRBJ2-7, with TRBD1 identical over 9 bases. Trimming removed 4 bases from V and 2 bases from J; junction bases left unmatched: 6. From germline, CDR1 is LNHNV and CDR2 YYDKDF (reference sequence). The CDR3 length is 15 residues. The CDR3 sequence: CATSIGTGQTYEQYF. CDR3 sequence (DNA): TGTGCCACCAGCATCGGGACAGGGCAGACCTACGAGCAGTACTTC.

This clone was observed once. CDR3 nucleotide sequence: TGTGCCAGTAGTAAGAGGTTGGAGGGTGAAGCTTTCTTT. Translating it yields CASSKRLEGEAFF. J is TRBJ1-1 and V is TRBV19, with D uncertain. This CDR3 region has 13 residues. Trimming pared 4 bases from V and 7 bases from J, leaving 13 bases between. Germline lookup yields CDR1 LNHDA and CDR2 SQIVND (reference sequence).

The chain combines TRBV6-5 with TRBJ2-5, with a possible D match to TRBD1 (6 bases). The germline V gene has CDR1 MNHEY and CDR2 SVGAGI. Trimming pared 6 bases from V and 2 bases from J, leaving 10 bases between. This CDR3 is built from 13 residues. The CDR3, as DNA: TGTGCCAGCAGACACAGGGAGCAAGAGACCCAGTACTTC. It codes for CASRHREQETQYF.